Given below is one TCR beta chain in context. Its matching antigen is unknown. The sample comes from a study of cytomegalovirus exposure and HLA in healthy donors. Primers: 60 Vbeta forward and 13 Jbeta reverse. The method was immunoSEQ multiplex PCR; TCRdb's version includes in-frame clones alone and lacks a portion of them. The table lists 85,000 to 100,000 clones, approximately 81% of them singletons. Study-wide results and caveats: Earlier findings revealed that most TCR beta V segments proved productive either about 87% or about 30% of the time. No immune exposure information besides CMV serostatus was available.

This CDR3 contains 15 residues. The V segment lost 6 bases and the J segment 0 bases; nucleotides outside the gene matches: 5. From germline, CDR1 is MNHEY and CDR2 SVGAGI. The sequencing sample was made of PBMCs. This TCR was recovered from a male donor in good health and CMV-seropositive. The gene calls are TRBV6-5 and TRBJ1-5, with 7 positions matching TRBD1. CDR3: CASSKTGNSNQPQHF. CDR3 sequence (DNA): TGTGCCAGCAGCAAGACAGGGAATAGCAATCAGCCCCAGCATTTT.